This T cell receptor (beta chain) was sequenced during a study of identical twins. General study findings and limits: The authors noted that invariant MAIT and iNKT cells could partly confound zero-insertion analyses. It was cross-sectional statistical analysis, not following the same donors, that the conclusions relied on.

The CDR3 sequence is 16 residues long. The germline V gene has CDR1 SGHVS and CDR2 FQNEAQ. V lost 5 bases and J lost 9; bases outside the gene matches: 15. Donors were all healthy Caucasians. This clonotype was counted only a few times. Its target is unknown. Unique molecular identifiers were present on the cDNA, and a universal primer site came from template switching. Each CDR3 protein gets one entry after TCRdb re-called the 5' RACE reads with MiXCR. This sample has about 550,000 distinct CDR3 sequences, with more than 20% found just once. These data were also reused for a study on yellow fever vaccine responses in identical twins.

This sequence joins TRBV7-8 and TRBJ2-1, with 8 bases aligning to TRBD2. Input material: CD4+ T cells sorted from blood. The receptor was isolated from a woman aged 18-29 years in good health. CDR3 DNA sequence: TGTGCCAGCAGCCCCAGTCCAGGACTAGCCTCTGGTGAGCAGTTCTTC. It encodes CASSPSPGLASGEQFF.